This TCR beta chain appears in the sequencing data of a study of radiation and T cells in renal cell carcinoma. The study, taken as a whole, reports: In blood, top tumor clones expanded by 2 weeks, shrinking by 4.

Regarding time point: blood 4 weeks post-SBRT, at nephrectomy. The treatment here: 15 Gy SBRT to primary tumor, nephrectomy 4 weeks later. Nephrectomy followed 15 Gy stereotactic body radiation by 4 weeks. After SBRT, blood was collected at 2 and 4 weeks, plus baseline. The tumor was a clear cell renal cell carcinoma. Assay used: immunoSEQ multiplex PCR; TCRdb lists only in-frame clones, some missing. This table holds some 81,000 clones, 80% to 90% found once. Trimming pared 5 bases from V and 0 bases from J, leaving 10 bases between. Germline loops: CDR1 SGHTA, CDR2 FQGNSA. The CDR3 loop spans 15 amino acids. This clone was seen once. The target antigen is unknown.

Sequenced here: blood, sampled from a patient whose treatment included radiotherapy and nephrectomy. This sequence originates from a woman aged 65 to 85 with renal cell carcinoma. The chain uses TRBV7-2 and TRBJ1-4; a possible D gene is TRBD1 (5 bases). The CDR3 DNA follows: TGTGCCAGCAGCGAGACAGTCGCAACTAATGAAAAACTGTTTTTT. It specifies CASSETVATNEKLFF.